The source of this TCR beta chain is a study of PD-1 blockade in classical Hodgkin lymphoma (TCRdb year 2020). Background for the entire study: Nivolumab dosing was 3 mg/kg intravenously every 2 weeks, continuing until either disease progression or unacceptable toxicity. To define a peripheral blood immune signature of response to PD-1 blockade in classical Hodgkin lymphoma, the study combined TCR beta sequencing with CyTOF.

Broad study findings and their caveats: The study was restricted to a single clinical trial cohort, and the causes of repertoire differences, possibly disease activity or prior therapy, were left undefined. CD4+ but not CD8+ TCR diversity rose significantly by C4D1 (p=0.0027 vs p=0.16), most apparent in complete responders (p=0.02). Baseline diversity similar to that of newly diagnosed patients was observed in trial patients achieving complete response, whereas significantly lower diversity was observed in partial responders and progressors. Diversity was lower in patients who began nivolumab less than 1 year after ASCT, so these patients were left out of later analyses to avoid confounding by immune reconstitution. Baseline TCR diversity was reported as lower in newly diagnosed patients than in healthy donors, and lower still in relapsed/refractory patients.

The Qiagen DNeasy kit was used to extract genomic DNA from unsorted PBMCs and from the negatively selected CD4+ and CD8+ fractions. TCR beta CDR3 regions were subjected to amplification by immunoSEQ multiplex PCR with primers that anneal to V and J segments. Amplification bias was minimized using a synthetic immune receptor repertoire, and residual bias was removed computationally after sequencing. In the paper's pipeline: Repertoire diversity was quantified as the Shannon entropy index using custom Python scripts. Unsorted, CD4+ and CD8+ repertoires were analyzed separately, except in combined analyses where CD4+ and CD8+ sequences were merged in silico. Clonal expansion was defined as a frequency increase of at least 2-fold after treatment compared with C1D1, and clones undetected at baseline were assigned a pseudocount of 0.5. Clones with 0 or 1 copy at C1D1 were defined as singleton clones, while clones with 2 or more copies were defined as non-singleton clones. Clones expanded in unsorted samples were labelled as CD4+, CD8+ or unknown by matching protein sequences in sorted samples from the same patient. Wilcoxon tests were applied to paired samples to test diversity changes from C1D1 to C4D1. TCRdb limited this immuneACCESS table to in-frame rearrangements with V and J called. A share of clones is missing; checked studies link under half to unresolved V genes, and the rest is unexplained. D and trimming were read from the DNA, whereas the V and J calls and clone size are those reported in that table. The sample records about 35,000 clones, around 90% of which are singletons. Roughly 0.2% of the sample rests with the top ten.

From the cysteine up to the phenylalanine, the CDR3 has a length of 12 residues. Only the CDR3 DNA stays, 36 bases, in frame from base 1. V is pared back by 10 bases and J by 1 base, with 10 bases lying between the germline termini. Via the germline V gene (reference sequence), CDR1 is MNHEY and CDR2 SMNVEV. Interpreted using the paper, the time point label stands for: cycle 1 day 1 (C1D1), immediately before nivolumab initiation. All trial patients had relapsed after autologous stem cell transplantation, with cohorts A, B and C differing in prior brentuximab vedotin exposure. Using a Miltenyi CD4+ T cell isolation kit, CD4+ T cells were purified from thawed PBMCs through magnetic negative selection. The trial cohort was composed of approximately 60 patients with relapsed/refractory classical Hodgkin lymphoma, for whom complete response, partial response or progressive disease was recorded as best overall response. In the multi-cohort phase II CheckMate 205 trial, trial patients received single-agent nivolumab. Best overall response was determined by an independent review committee according to the 2007 International Working Group response criteria. PBMCs from the trial were collected at three points: immediately before nivolumab initiation (C1D1), and during therapy at cycle 2 day 1 and cycle 4 day 1. Peripheral blood was collected in 8 mL Vacutainer Cell Preparation Tubes, from which PBMCs were isolated by centrifugation and then cryopreserved. Purified CD4+ and CD8+ fractions were prepared only for cases where an additional PBMC sample was available. On LS columns in a quadroMACS separator, the magnetically labelled cells were depleted, and the flow-through was collected as the purified fraction.

As for this clone: The antigen it binds to is not known. No base-level quality is on record; no much larger clone is a single base apart.

Specimen: CD4+ T cells from blood, collected at baseline. The V and J segments used are TRBV27 and TRBJ2-5; the D gene could be either TRBD1 or TRBD2, each agreeing at 5 bases. The sequence was obtained from a human donor with classical Hodgkin lymphoma. The sequenced DNA: TGTGCCATCGGGACCCCCCAAGAGACCCAGTACTTC. It encodes CAIGTPQETQYF.